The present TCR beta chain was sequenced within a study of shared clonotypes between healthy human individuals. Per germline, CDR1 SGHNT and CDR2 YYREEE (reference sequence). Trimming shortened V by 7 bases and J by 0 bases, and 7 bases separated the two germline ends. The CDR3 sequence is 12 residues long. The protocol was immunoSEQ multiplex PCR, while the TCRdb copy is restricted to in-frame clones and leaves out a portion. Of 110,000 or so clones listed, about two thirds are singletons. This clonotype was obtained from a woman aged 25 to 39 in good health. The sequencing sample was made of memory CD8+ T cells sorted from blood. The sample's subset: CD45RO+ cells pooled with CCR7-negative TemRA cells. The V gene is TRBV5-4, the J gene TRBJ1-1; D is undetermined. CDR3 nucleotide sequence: TGTGCCAGCGAGGGAATGAACACTGAAGCTTTCTTT. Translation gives CASEGMNTEAFF.